Listed below are T cell receptor beta chains from one sample, sequenced in a study of cytomegalovirus exposure and HLA in healthy donors. Generated by immunoSEQ multiplex PCR, the TCRdb table keeps only in-frame clones and is missing some. Among nearly 100,000 clones listed, approximately 9% were seen once. The specimen was PBMCs. The origin of the receptors is a man in his forties or fifties in good health and CMV-seropositive. Each CDR3 is given with its conserved first and last residue. Each record gives: CDR3 protein, CDR3 DNA, D gene, clone size, J gene, V gene. The D gene is left open where the match is weak. Clone size is stated in some rows and not others, as once, few, many or a class when expanded.

CDR3 protein: CASRALNNEQFF
CDR3 DNA: TGTGCCAGCAGGGCCCTGAACAATGAGCAGTTCTTC
D gene: -
clone size: -
J gene: TRBJ2-1
V gene: TRBV9

CDR3 protein: CASSPWGTSTDTQYF
CDR3 DNA: TGTGCCAGCAGCCCCTGGGGGACTAGTACAGATACGCAGTATTTT
D gene: TRBD2
clone size: -
J gene: TRBJ2-3
V gene: TRBV27

CDR3 protein: CASSHTGPLAEAFF
CDR3 DNA: TGCGCCAGCAGCCATACAGGGCCTCTCGCTGAAGCTTTCTTT
D gene: -
clone size: -
J gene: TRBJ1-1
V gene: TRBV4-1

CDR3 protein: CSGFGGGGNTEAFF
CDR3 DNA: TGCAGCGGATTCGGTGGAGGAGGGAACACTGAAGCTTTCTTT
D gene: -
clone size: -
J gene: TRBJ1-1
V gene: TRBV29-1

CDR3 protein: CASSFLRVNQPQHF
CDR3 DNA: TGTGCCAGCAGTTTCTTACGGGTCAATCAGCCCCAGCATTTT
D gene: -
clone size: few
J gene: TRBJ1-5
V gene: TRBV28

CDR3 protein: CASTMGTASTGELFF
CDR3 DNA: TGTGCCAGCACCATGGGGACAGCTAGTACCGGGGAGCTGTTTTTT
D gene: TRBD1
clone size: few
J gene: TRBJ2-2
V gene: TRBV6-5

CDR3 protein: CASSGGGQGVWYGYTF
CDR3 DNA: TGTGCCAGCAGTGGGGGGGGACAGGGGGTGTGGTATGGCTACACCTTC
D gene: TRBD1
clone size: few
J gene: TRBJ1-2
V gene: TRBV28

CDR3 protein: CASSEDSNYFRNTEAFF
CDR3 DNA: TGTGCCAGCAGTGAGGACAGTAATTACTTTAGGAACACTGAAGCTTTCTTT
D gene: -
clone size: -
J gene: TRBJ1-1
V gene: TRBV2

CDR3 protein: CASSLGGQGNGNQPQHF
CDR3 DNA: TGTGCCAGCAGCTTAGGGGGACAGGGAAACGGCAATCAGCCCCAGCATTTT
D gene: TRBD1
clone size: -
J gene: TRBJ1-5
V gene: TRBV7-2

CDR3 protein: CASDRDYEQYF
CDR3 DNA: TGTGCCTCTGACAGGGACTACGAGCAGTACTTC
D gene: TRBD1
clone size: -
J gene: TRBJ2-7
V gene: TRBV30

CDR3 protein: CASSPLETGANVLTF
CDR3 DNA: TGTGCCAGCAGCCCCTTGGAGACTGGGGCCAACGTCCTGACTTTC
D gene: -
clone size: -
J gene: TRBJ2-6
V gene: TRBV7-9

CDR3 protein: CASSYNTGNNQPQHF
CDR3 DNA: TGCGCCAGCAGTTATAATACAGGGAACAATCAGCCCCAGCATTTT
D gene: -
clone size: few
J gene: TRBJ1-5
V gene: TRBV5-1

CDR3 protein: CASSSSEGRDRHQHF
CDR3 DNA: TGTGCCAGCAGTTCCTCGGAGGGACGGGACCGTCACCAGCATTTT
D gene: -
clone size: -
J gene: TRBJ1-5
V gene: TRBV28

CDR3 protein: CASSLSSGGASPHF
CDR3 DNA: TGTGCCAGCAGTTTATCCTCGGGGGGGGCTAGCCCCCACTTT
D gene: -
clone size: few
J gene: TRBJ1-6
V gene: TRBV27

CDR3 protein: CASSQSGARSYEQYF
CDR3 DNA: TGTGCCAGCAGCCAGTCTGGGGCCCGCTCCTACGAGCAGTACTTC
D gene: -
clone size: -
J gene: TRBJ2-7
V gene: TRBV4-2

CDR3 protein: CASSLYYSAEAFF
CDR3 DNA: TGCGCCAGCAGCTTGTATTATAGCGCTGAAGCTTTCTTT
D gene: -
clone size: -
J gene: TRBJ1-1
V gene: TRBV5-1

CDR3 protein: CASSFSLQGNSPLHF
CDR3 DNA: TGTGCCAGCAGCTTTAGTCTCCAGGGAAATTCACCCCTCCACTTT
D gene: -
clone size: -
J gene: TRBJ1-6
V gene: TRBV7-9

CDR3 protein: CAWSGGNRNTEAFF
CDR3 DNA: TGTGCCTGGAGTGGAGGGAACAGGAACACTGAAGCTTTCTTT
D gene: -
clone size: few
J gene: TRBJ1-1
V gene: TRBV30

CDR3 protein: CASSADRPAYGYTF
CDR3 DNA: TGTGCCAGCAGTGCGGACAGGCCAGCCTATGGCTACACCTTC
D gene: TRBD1
clone size: -
J gene: TRBJ1-2
V gene: TRBV2

CDR3 protein: CASRLAASYEQYF
CDR3 DNA: TGTGCCAGCAGACTAGCGGCCAGCTACGAGCAGTACTTC
D gene: TRBD2
clone size: -
J gene: TRBJ2-7
V gene: TRBV6-5

CDR3 protein: CASSVGGAGQRGEQYF
CDR3 DNA: TGTGCCAGCAGCGTAGGGGGCGCGGGACAGCGAGGGGAGCAGTACTTC
D gene: -
clone size: -
J gene: TRBJ2-7
V gene: TRBV9

CDR3 protein: CAWSVGDLRPQHF
CDR3 DNA: TGTGCCTGGAGTGTCGGGGACTTGAGGCCCCAGCATTTT
D gene: -
clone size: -
J gene: TRBJ1-5
V gene: TRBV30

CDR3 protein: CATSRSFLTALSGNTIYF
CDR3 DNA: TGTGCCACCAGCAGAAGCTTTTTGACAGCGCTCTCTGGAAACACCATATATTTT
D gene: -
clone size: few
J gene: TRBJ1-3
V gene: TRBV15

CDR3 protein: CASSLGGTSGKETQYF
CDR3 DNA: TGTGCCAGCAGCTTAGGGGGGACTAGCGGGAAAGAGACCCAGTACTTC
D gene: TRBD2
clone size: few
J gene: TRBJ2-5
V gene: TRBV7-9

CDR3 protein: CASNDRGSRGYTF
CDR3 DNA: TGTGCCAGCAATGACAGGGGTTCGCGTGGCTACACCTTC
D gene: TRBD1
clone size: -
J gene: TRBJ1-2
V gene: TRBV28

CDR3 protein: CASTLRGTEAFF
CDR3 DNA: TGTGCCAGCACCCTCCGGGGAACTGAAGCTTTCTTT
D gene: -
clone size: few
J gene: TRBJ1-1
V gene: TRBV28

CDR3 protein: CASSDRQGARNEQFF
CDR3 DNA: TGTGCCAGCAGTGATCGGCAGGGGGCACGGAATGAGCAGTTCTTC
D gene: TRBD1
clone size: -
J gene: TRBJ2-1
V gene: TRBV2

CDR3 protein: CASSIQGSEQYF
CDR3 DNA: TGTGCCAGCAGCATTCAGGGGTCCGAGCAGTACTTC
D gene: -
clone size: few
J gene: TRBJ2-7
V gene: TRBV11-2

CDR3 protein: CASSSQGQSSYEQYF
CDR3 DNA: TGTGCCAGCAGTTCGCAGGGACAGAGCTCCTACGAGCAGTACTTC
D gene: TRBD1
clone size: few
J gene: TRBJ2-7
V gene: TRBV28

CDR3 protein: CASRSSGMANNEQFF
CDR3 DNA: TGTGCCAGCAGGTCTAGCGGGATGGCAAACAATGAGCAGTTCTTC
D gene: TRBD2
clone size: few
J gene: TRBJ2-1
V gene: TRBV2

CDR3 protein: CASSPRTGLAGYGYTF
CDR3 DNA: TGTGCCAGCAGTCCCCGGACAGGTCTGGCTGGCTATGGCTACACCTTC
D gene: TRBD1
clone size: -
J gene: TRBJ1-2
V gene: TRBV27

CDR3 protein: CAWSEAWAQAFF
CDR3 DNA: TGTGCCTGGAGTGAGGCGTGGGCGCAGGCTTTCTTT
D gene: -
clone size: -
J gene: TRBJ1-1
V gene: TRBV30

CDR3 protein: CSSANLAGEGNEQFF
CDR3 DNA: TGCAGCTCGGCTAATCTAGCGGGAGAAGGCAATGAGCAGTTCTTC
D gene: TRBD2
clone size: few
J gene: TRBJ2-1
V gene: TRBV29-1

CDR3 protein: CASSPGSSSYNEQFF
CDR3 DNA: TGTGCCAGCAGTCCAGGGTCCAGCTCCTACAATGAGCAGTTCTTC
D gene: -
clone size: -
J gene: TRBJ2-1
V gene: TRBV11-3

CDR3 protein: CASSQLTPAGGVEQYF
CDR3 DNA: TGCGCCAGCAGTCAATTGACCCCAGCGGGGGGGGTCGAGCAGTACTTC
D gene: TRBD2
clone size: few
J gene: TRBJ2-7
V gene: TRBV23-1

CDR3 protein: CASSLVRNEQFF
CDR3 DNA: TGCGCCAGCAGCTTGGTGCGGAATGAGCAGTTCTTC
D gene: -
clone size: -
J gene: TRBJ2-1
V gene: TRBV5-1

CDR3 protein: CASIGSQGVNTEAFF
CDR3 DNA: TGTGCCAGCATAGGAAGTCAAGGGGTTAACACTGAAGCTTTCTTT
D gene: -
clone size: few
J gene: TRBJ1-1
V gene: TRBV6-6

CDR3 protein: CASRPDRAGTGELFF
CDR3 DNA: TGTGCCAGCAGGCCGGACAGGGCGGGCACCGGGGAGCTGTTTTTT
D gene: TRBD1
clone size: -
J gene: TRBJ2-2
V gene: TRBV25-1

CDR3 protein: CASMNGGAHLYGYTF
CDR3 DNA: TGTGCCAGCATGAATGGGGGGGCGCATCTCTATGGCTACACCTTC
D gene: -
clone size: -
J gene: TRBJ1-2
V gene: TRBV2

CDR3 protein: CASSSASGQTYEQYF
CDR3 DNA: TGTGCCAGCAGCTCAGCATCGGGACAGACCTACGAGCAGTACTTC
D gene: TRBD1
clone size: -
J gene: TRBJ2-7
V gene: TRBV7-9

CDR3 protein: CAWTGPSGNTIYF
CDR3 DNA: TGTGCCTGGACAGGCCCCTCTGGAAACACCATATATTTT
D gene: -
clone size: few
J gene: TRBJ1-3
V gene: TRBV30

CDR3 protein: CASSRRDRGNNEQFF
CDR3 DNA: TGTGCCAGCAGCCGCCGGGACAGGGGAAACAATGAGCAGTTCTTC
D gene: TRBD1
clone size: -
J gene: TRBJ2-1
V gene: TRBV9

CDR3 protein: CASSPLSTGELFF
CDR3 DNA: TGTGCCAGCTCACCTCTGTCCACCGGGGAGCTGTTTTTT
D gene: -
clone size: -
J gene: TRBJ2-2
V gene: TRBV18

CDR3 protein: CASTPGKGVRETQYF
CDR3 DNA: TGTGCCAGCACCCCGGGGAAGGGGGTCCGAGAGACCCAGTACTTC
D gene: -
clone size: few
J gene: TRBJ2-5
V gene: TRBV28

CDR3 protein: CASSAASGRAGTGELFF
CDR3 DNA: TGCGCCAGCAGTGCCGCTAGCGGGAGGGCCGGCACCGGGGAGCTGTTTTTT
D gene: TRBD2
clone size: -
J gene: TRBJ2-2
V gene: TRBV5-1

CDR3 protein: CAWSYPTVKYEQYF
CDR3 DNA: TGTGCCTGGAGTTACCCAACTGTAAAGTACGAGCAGTACTTC
D gene: -
clone size: few
J gene: TRBJ2-7
V gene: TRBV30

CDR3 protein: CASSSSARGSDTGELFF
CDR3 DNA: TGTGCCAGCAGCTCGTCAGCAAGGGGGTCGGACACCGGGGAGCTGTTTTTT
D gene: -
clone size: -
J gene: TRBJ2-2
V gene: TRBV11-3

CDR3 protein: CSVAGGRTEAFF
CDR3 DNA: TGCAGCGTTGCCGGGGGTAGGACTGAAGCTTTCTTT
D gene: -
clone size: -
J gene: TRBJ1-1
V gene: TRBV29-1

CDR3 protein: CASSLYRGKAFF
CDR3 DNA: TGTGCCAGCAGTTTATACAGGGGGAAAGCTTTCTTT
D gene: TRBD1
clone size: few
J gene: TRBJ1-1
V gene: TRBV6-5

CDR3 protein: CASDGDRAYEQYF
CDR3 DNA: TGTGCCAGTGATGGGGACAGGGCCTACGAGCAGTACTTC
D gene: TRBD1
clone size: -
J gene: TRBJ2-7
V gene: TRBV7-9

CDR3 protein: CASSQTRDRPPYTGGGYTF
CDR3 DNA: TGTGCCAGCAGCCAAACCCGCGACAGACCACCTTATACGGGTGGTGGCTACACCTTC
D gene: -
clone size: few
J gene: TRBJ1-2
V gene: TRBV4-2

CDR3 protein: CASSLYSGELFF
CDR3 DNA: TGCGCCAGCAGCTTGTACTCCGGGGAGCTGTTTTTT
D gene: -
clone size: few
J gene: TRBJ2-2
V gene: TRBV5-1